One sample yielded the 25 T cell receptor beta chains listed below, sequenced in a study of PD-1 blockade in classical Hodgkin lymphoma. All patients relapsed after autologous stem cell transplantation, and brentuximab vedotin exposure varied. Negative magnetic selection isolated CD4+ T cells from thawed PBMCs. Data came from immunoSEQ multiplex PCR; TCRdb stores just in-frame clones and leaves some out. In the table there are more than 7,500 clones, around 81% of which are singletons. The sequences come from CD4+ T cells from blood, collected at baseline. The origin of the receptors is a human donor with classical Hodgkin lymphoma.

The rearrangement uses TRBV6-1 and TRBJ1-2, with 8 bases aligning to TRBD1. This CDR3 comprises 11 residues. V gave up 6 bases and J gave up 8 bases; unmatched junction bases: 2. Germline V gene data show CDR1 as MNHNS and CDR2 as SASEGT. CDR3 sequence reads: CASSRTGGYTF. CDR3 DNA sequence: TGTGCCAGCAGCAGGACAGGGGGCTACACCTTC.

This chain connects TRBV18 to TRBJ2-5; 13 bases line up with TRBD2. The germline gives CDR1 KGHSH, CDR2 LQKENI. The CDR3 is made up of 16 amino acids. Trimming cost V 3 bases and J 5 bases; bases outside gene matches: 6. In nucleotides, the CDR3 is TGTGCCAGCTCACCGACCGGACTAGCGGGAGAGGAGACCCAGTACTTC. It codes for CASSPTGLAGEETQYF.

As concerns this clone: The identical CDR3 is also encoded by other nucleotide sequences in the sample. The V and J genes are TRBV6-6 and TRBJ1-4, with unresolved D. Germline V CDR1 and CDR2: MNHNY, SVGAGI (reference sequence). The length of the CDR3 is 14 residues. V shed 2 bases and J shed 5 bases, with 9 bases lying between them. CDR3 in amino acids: CASSYPEMNEKLFF. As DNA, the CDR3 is TGTGCCAGCAGTTACCCTGAGATGAATGAAAAACTGTTTTTT.

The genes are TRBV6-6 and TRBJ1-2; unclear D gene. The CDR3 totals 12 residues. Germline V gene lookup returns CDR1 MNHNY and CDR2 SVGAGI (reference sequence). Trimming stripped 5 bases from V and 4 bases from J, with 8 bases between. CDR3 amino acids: CASSPPSYGYTF. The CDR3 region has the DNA TGTGCCAGCAGTCCCCCAAGCTATGGCTACACCTTC.

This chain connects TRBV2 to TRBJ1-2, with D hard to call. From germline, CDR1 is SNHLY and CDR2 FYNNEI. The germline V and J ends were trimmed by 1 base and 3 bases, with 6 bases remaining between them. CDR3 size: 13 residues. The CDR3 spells CASSEEPDYGYTF. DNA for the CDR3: TGTGCCAGCAGTGAAGAGCCAGACTATGGCTACACCTTC. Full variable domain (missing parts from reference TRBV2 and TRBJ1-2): EPEVTQTPSHQVTQMGQEVILRCVPISNHLYFYWYRQILGQKVEFLVSFYNNEISEKSEIFDDQFSVERPDGSNFTLKIRSTKLEDSAMYFCASSEEPDYGYTFGSGTRLTVV.

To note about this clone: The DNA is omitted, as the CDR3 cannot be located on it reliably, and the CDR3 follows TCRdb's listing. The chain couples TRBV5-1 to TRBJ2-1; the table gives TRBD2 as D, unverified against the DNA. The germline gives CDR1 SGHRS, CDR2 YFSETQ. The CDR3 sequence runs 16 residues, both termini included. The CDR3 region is CASSLGVGSGSKFSFF.

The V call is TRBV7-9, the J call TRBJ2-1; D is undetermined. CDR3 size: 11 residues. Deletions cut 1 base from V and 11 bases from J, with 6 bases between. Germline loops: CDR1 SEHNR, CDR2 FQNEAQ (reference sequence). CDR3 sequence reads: CASSLGSQQFF. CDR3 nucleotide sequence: TGTGCCAGCAGCTTAGGTTCCCAGCAGTTCTTC.

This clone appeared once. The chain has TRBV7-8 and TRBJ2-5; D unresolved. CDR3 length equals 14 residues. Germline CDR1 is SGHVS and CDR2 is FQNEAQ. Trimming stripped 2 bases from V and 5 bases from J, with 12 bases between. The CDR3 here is CASSLSRGGETQYF. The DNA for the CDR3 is TGTGCCAGCAGCTTAAGTCGAGGTGGGGAGACCCAGTACTTC.

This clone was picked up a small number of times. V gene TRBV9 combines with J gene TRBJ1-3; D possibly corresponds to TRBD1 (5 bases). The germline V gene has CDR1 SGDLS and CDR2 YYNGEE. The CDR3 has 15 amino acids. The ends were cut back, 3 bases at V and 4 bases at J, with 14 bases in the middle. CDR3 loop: CASSAQLGAGNTIYF. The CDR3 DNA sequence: TGTGCCAGCAGCGCGCAACTAGGGGCCGGAAACACCATATATTTT.

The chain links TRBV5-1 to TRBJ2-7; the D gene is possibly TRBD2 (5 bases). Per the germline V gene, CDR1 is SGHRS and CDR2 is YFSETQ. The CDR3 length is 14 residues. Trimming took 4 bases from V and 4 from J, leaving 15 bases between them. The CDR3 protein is CASSTGVGVYEQYF. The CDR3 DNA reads TGCGCCAGCAGCACCGGGGTCGGGGTTTACGAGCAGTACTTC. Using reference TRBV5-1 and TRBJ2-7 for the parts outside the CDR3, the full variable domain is KAGVTQTPRYLIKTRGQQVTLSCSPISGHRSVSWYQQTPGQGLQFLFEYFSETQRNKGNFPGRFSGRQFSNSRSEMNVSTLELGDSALYLCASSTGVGVYEQYFGPGTRLTVT.

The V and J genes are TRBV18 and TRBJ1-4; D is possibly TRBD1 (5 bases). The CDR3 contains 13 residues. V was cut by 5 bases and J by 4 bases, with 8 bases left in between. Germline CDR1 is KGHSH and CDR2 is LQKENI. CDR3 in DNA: TGTGCCAGCTCATCCGACAGTAATGAAAAACTGTTTTTT. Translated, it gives CASSSDSNEKLFF.

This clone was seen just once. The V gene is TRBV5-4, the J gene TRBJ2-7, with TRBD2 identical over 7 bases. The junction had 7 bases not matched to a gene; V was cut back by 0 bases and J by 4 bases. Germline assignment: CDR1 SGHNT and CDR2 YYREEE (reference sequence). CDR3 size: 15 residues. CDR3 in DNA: TGTGCCAGCAGCTTGGTCGCTAGCGGAACTTACGAGCAGTACTTC. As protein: CASSLVASGTYEQYF. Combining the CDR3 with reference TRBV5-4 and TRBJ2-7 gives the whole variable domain ETGVTQSPTHLIKTRGQQVTLRCSSQSGHNTVSWYQQALGQGPQFIFQYYREEENGRGNFPPRFSGLQFPNYSSELNVNALELDDSALYLCASSLVASGTYEQYFGPGTRLTVT.

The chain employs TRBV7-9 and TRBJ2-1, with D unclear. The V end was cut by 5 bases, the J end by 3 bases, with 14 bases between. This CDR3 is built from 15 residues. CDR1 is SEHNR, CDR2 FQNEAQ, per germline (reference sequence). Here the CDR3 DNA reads TGTGCCAGCAGCCCCGCGGTACTCCTCTACAATGAGCAGTTCTTC. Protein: CASSPAVLLYNEQFF.

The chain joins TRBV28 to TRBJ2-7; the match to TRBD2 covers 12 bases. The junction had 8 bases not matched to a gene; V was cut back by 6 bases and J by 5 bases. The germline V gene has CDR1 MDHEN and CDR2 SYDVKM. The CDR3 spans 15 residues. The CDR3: CASRTSGGVVHEQYF. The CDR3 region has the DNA TGTGCCAGCAGGACTAGCGGGGGCGTAGTCCACGAGCAGTACTTC.

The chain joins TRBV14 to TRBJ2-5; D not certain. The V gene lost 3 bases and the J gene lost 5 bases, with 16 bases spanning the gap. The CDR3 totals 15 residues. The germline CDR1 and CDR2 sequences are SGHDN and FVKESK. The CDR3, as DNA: TGTGCCAGCAGCCAGACCTACGCAGTCGGGGAGACCCAGTACTTC. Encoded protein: CASSQTYAVGETQYF.

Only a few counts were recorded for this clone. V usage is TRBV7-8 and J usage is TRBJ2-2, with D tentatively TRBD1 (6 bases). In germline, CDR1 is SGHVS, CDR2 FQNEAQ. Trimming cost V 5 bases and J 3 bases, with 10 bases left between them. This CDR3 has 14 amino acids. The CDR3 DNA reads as TGTGCCAGCAGCGCGGACAGATACACCGGGGAGCTGTTTTTT. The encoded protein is CASSADRYTGELFF.

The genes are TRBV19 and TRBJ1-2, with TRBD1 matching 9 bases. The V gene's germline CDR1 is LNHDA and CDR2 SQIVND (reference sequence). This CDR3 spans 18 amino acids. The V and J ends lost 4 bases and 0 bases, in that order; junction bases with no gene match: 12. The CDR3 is CASSRAPGQGSSNYGYTF. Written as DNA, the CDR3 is TGTGCCAGTAGTAGGGCGCCGGGACAGGGCAGTTCTAACTATGGCTACACCTTC.

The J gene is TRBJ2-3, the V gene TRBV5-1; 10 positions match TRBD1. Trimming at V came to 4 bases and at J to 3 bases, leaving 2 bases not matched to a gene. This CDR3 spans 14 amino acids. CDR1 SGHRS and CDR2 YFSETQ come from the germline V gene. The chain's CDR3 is CASSPGQGTDTQYF. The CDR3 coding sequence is TGCGCCAGCAGCCCGGGACAGGGGACAGATACGCAGTATTTT.

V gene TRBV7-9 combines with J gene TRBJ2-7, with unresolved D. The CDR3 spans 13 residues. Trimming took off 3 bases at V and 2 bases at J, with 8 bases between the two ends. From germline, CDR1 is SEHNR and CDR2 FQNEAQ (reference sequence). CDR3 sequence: CASSLATAYEQYF. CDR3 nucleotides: TGTGCCAGCAGCTTGGCAACAGCCTACGAGCAGTACTTC.

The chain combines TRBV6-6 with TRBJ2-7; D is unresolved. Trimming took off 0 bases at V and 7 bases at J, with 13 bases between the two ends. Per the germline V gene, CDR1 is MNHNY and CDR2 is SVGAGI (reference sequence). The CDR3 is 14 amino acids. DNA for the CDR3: TGTGCCAGCAGTTACTCTCGGGTCCTCTCTGAGCAGTACTTC. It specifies CASSYSRVLSEQYF.

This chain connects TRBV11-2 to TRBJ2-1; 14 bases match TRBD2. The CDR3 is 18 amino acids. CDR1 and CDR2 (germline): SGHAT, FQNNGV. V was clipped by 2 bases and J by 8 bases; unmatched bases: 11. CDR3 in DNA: TGTGCCAGCAGCTTAAAATCTACCGGGACTAGCGGGAGCCATGAGCAGTTCTTC. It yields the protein CASSLKSTGTSGSHEQFF.

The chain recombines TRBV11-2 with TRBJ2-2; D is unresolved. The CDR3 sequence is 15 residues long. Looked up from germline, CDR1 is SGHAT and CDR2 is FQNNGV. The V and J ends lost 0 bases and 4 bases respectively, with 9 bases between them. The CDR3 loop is CASSLDRLGTGELFF. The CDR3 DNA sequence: TGTGCCAGCAGCTTAGATCGATTGGGCACCGGGGAGCTGTTTTTT.

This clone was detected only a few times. CDR3 sequence reads: CASRGQGSYEQYF. DNA for the CDR3: TGTGCCAGTAGAGGACAGGGTTCCTACGAGCAGTACTTC. This rearrangement joins TRBV19 to TRBJ2-7; 8 nucleotides line up with TRBD1. J was trimmed by 1 base and V by 6 bases; bases with no gene match: 2. Germline V CDR1 and CDR2: LNHDA, SQIVND (reference sequence). CDR3 length: 13 amino acids.

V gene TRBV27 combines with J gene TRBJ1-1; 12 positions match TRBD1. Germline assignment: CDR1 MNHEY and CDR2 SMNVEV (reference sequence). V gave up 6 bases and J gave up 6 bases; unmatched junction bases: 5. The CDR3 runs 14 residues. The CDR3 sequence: CASSAGQGAPEAFF. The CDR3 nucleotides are TGTGCCAGCAGCGCGGGACAGGGGGCTCCTGAAGCTTTCTTT.

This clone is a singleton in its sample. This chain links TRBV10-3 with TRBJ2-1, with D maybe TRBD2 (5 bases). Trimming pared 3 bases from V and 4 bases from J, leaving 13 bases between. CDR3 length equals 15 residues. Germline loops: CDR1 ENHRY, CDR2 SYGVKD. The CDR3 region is CAISDSRGNYNEQFF. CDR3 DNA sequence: TGTGCCATCAGTGACTCTCGGGGAAATTACAATGAGCAGTTCTTC.